The clone carrying this T cell receptor beta chain was observed at least ten times. The sample is drawn from a study of Graves' ophthalmopathy and Graves' hyperthyroidism. Amplification from RNA transcripts yielded the TCR beta CDR3 regions. Investigators did first-round RT-PCR with HTBI primers, then second-round multiplex PCR. TCRdb re-analysed the multiplex PCR reads in MiXCR, keeping a single row per CDR3 protein. Altogether hundreds of thousands of distinct CDR3 sequences are present, around 21% being singletons, with the ten largest covering under 3%. The germline V and J ends were trimmed by 5 bases and 3 bases, with 7 bases remaining between them. The CDR3 length is 11 residues. CDR1 DFQATT and CDR2 SNEGSKA come from the germline V gene (reference sequence).

This TCR came from a woman between 18 and 29 years old with stable Graves' hyperthyroidism. Sample: peripheral blood. This chain joins TRBV20-1 and TRBJ1-2; D gene uncertain. DNA for the CDR3: TGCAGTGCTTTTCGGGACTATGGCTACACCTTC. Protein sequence: CSAFRDYGYTF.